These 29 T cell receptor beta chains were all obtained from the same sample, sequenced in a study of cytomegalovirus exposure and HLA in healthy donors. The protocol was immunoSEQ multiplex PCR, while the TCRdb copy is restricted to in-frame clones and leaves out a portion. The table has about 71,000 clones, approximately 94% seen once; the top ten hold 1.2% to 1.5%. The sample comprised PBMCs. These TCRs come from a man in his late teens or twenties in good health and CMV-seropositive.

J is TRBJ2-7 and V is TRBV6-6, with 10 bases fitting TRBD2. J was trimmed by 5 bases and V by 5 bases; bases with no gene match: 9. Germline assignment: CDR1 MNHNY and CDR2 SVGAGI (reference sequence). The CDR3 extends over 15 amino acids. The CDR3 spells CASSRPLAGDHEQYF. The CDR3 region has the DNA TGTGCCAGCAGTCGCCCCCTAGCGGGAGACCACGAGCAGTACTTC.

CDR3: CASSRSTSGRSDTQYF. The DNA for the CDR3 is TGCGCCAGCAGCAGATCGACTAGCGGGAGGTCAGATACGCAGTATTTT. The chain couples TRBV5-1 to TRBJ2-3; 13 nucleotides line up with TRBD2. Germline CDR1 reads SGHRS; CDR2 reads YFSETQ. This CDR3 has 16 amino acids. V lost 4 bases and J lost 4; bases outside the gene matches: 6.

DNA of the CDR3: TGCGCCAGCAGAGATGAGACAGAGACCCAAGAGACCCAGTACTTC. It codes for CASRDETETQETQYF. The rearrangement uses TRBV5-1 and TRBJ2-5; weak D call: TRBD1 (5 bases). Germline lookup yields CDR1 SGHRS and CDR2 YFSETQ. The CDR3 runs to 15 residues. The ends were cut back, 5 bases at V and 1 base at J, with 15 bases in the middle. The full variable domain, in which reference TRBV5-1 and TRBJ2-5 provide the parts outside the CDR3, is KAGVTQTPRYLIKTRGQQVTLSCSPISGHRSVSWYQQTPGQGLQFLFEYFSETQRNKGNFPGRFSGRQFSNSRSEMNVSTLELGDSALYLCASRDETETQETQYFGPGTRLLVL.

J is TRBJ2-3 and V is TRBV4-2, with a weak D call TRBD2 (5 bases). This CDR3 comprises 14 residues. V lost 0 bases and J 4 bases, leaving 8 bases between the germline ends. The V gene's germline CDR1 is LGHNA and CDR2 YNFKEQ. In DNA, the CDR3 is TGTGCCAGCAGCCAAGACCGGGGTGCAGATACGCAGTATTTT. It encodes CASSQDRGADTQYF.

The chain combines TRBV5-1 with TRBJ2-1, with 7 bases identical to TRBD2. The V segment lost 4 bases and the J segment 4 bases; nucleotides outside the gene matches: 8. CDR3 length: 15 amino acids. Germline CDR1 is SGHRS and CDR2 is YFSETQ. The CDR3 bases are TGCGCCAGCAGCAAGACTAGCCGACTATACAATGAGCAGTTCTTC. It encodes CASSKTSRLYNEQFF.

The V and J genes are TRBV18 and TRBJ2-2; D might be TRBD1 (5 bases). Germline CDR1 is KGHSH and CDR2 is LQKENI. Trimming stripped 6 bases from V and 3 bases from J, with 14 bases between. CDR3 length: 15 residues. CDR3 residues: CASSLGRGYTGELFF. CDR3 in DNA: TGTGCCAGCTCTCTGGGGCGAGGATACACCGGGGAGCTGTTTTTT. Full variable domain (missing parts from reference TRBV18 and TRBJ2-2): NAGVMQNPRHLVRRRGQEARLRCSPMKGHSHVYWYRQLPEEGLKFMVYLQKENIIDESGMPKERFSAEFPKEGPSILRIQQVVRGDSAAYFCASSLGRGYTGELFFGEGSRLTVL.

The chain uses TRBV10-2 and TRBJ2-7; 11 bases match TRBD1. This CDR3 region has 14 residues. The germline CDR1 and CDR2 sequences are WSHSY and SAAADI. Trimming at V came to 4 bases and at J to 5 bases, leaving 4 bases not matched to a gene. The CDR3: CASSAGTGGDEQYF. CDR3 in DNA: TGCGCCAGCAGTGCCGGGACAGGGGGTGACGAGCAGTACTTC.

CDR3 sequence (DNA): TGTGCCAGCAGCTTACACGCACTTTCGAACACCGGGGAGCTGTTTTTT. Its protein product is CASSLHALSNTGELFF. The chain has TRBV11-2 and TRBJ2-2; no clear D gene. The CDR3 sequence is 16 residues long. The V gene lost 2 bases and the J gene lost 0 bases, with 10 bases spanning the gap. CDR1 SGHAT and CDR2 FQNNGV come from the germline V gene.

The gene calls are TRBV18 and TRBJ2-3; 10 nucleotides match TRBD2. Trimming removed 4 bases from V and 0 bases from J; junction bases left unmatched: 4. Germline loops: CDR1 KGHSH, CDR2 LQKENI. The length of the CDR3 is 16 residues. The CDR3 loop reads CASSHRTSGSTDTQYF. CDR3 sequence (DNA): TGTGCCAGCTCACACCGGACTAGCGGAAGCACAGATACGCAGTATTTT. Full variable domain (rest looked up from reference TRBV18 and TRBJ2-3): NAGVMQNPRHLVRRRGQEARLRCSPMKGHSHVYWYRQLPEEGLKFMVYLQKENIIDESGMPKERFSAEFPKEGPSILRIQQVVRGDSAAYFCASSHRTSGSTDTQYFGPGTRLTVL.

The V and J genes are TRBV7-8 and TRBJ2-2; TRBD2 agrees at 8 bases. Germline loops: CDR1 SGHVS, CDR2 FQNEAQ. This CDR3 has 15 amino acids. The trim removed 5 bases at V and 5 bases at J, leaving 7 bases unmatched. The CDR3, as DNA: TGTGCCAGCAGCCCAGCGGGAGTGGGGACCGGGGAGCTGTTTTTT. Protein: CASSPAGVGTGELFF. The full variable domain, its missing parts supplied by reference TRBV7-8 and TRBJ2-2, is GAGVSQSPRYKVAKRGQDVALRCDPISGHVSLFWYQQALGQGPEFLTYFQNEAQLDKSGLPSDRFFAERPEGSVSTLKIQRTQQEDSAVYLCASSPAGVGTGELFFGEGSRLTVL.

The CDR3, as DNA: TGTGCCATCAGTGAGTCAAGGCGGGCTTTCTTT. It translates to CAISESRRAFF. The rearrangement uses TRBV10-3 and TRBJ1-1, with D hard to call. The CDR3 runs to 11 residues. The germline V gene encodes CDR1 ENHRY and CDR2 SYGVKD. Trimming removed 0 bases from V and 11 bases from J, with 7 bases in between.

The V and J genes are TRBV5-1 and TRBJ2-3; the match to TRBD2 covers 8 bases. Trimming took 6 bases from V and 4 from J; bases not matched to a gene: 7. The CDR3 has 14 residues. The V gene's germline CDR1 is SGHRS and CDR2 YFSETQ. The CDR3 DNA follows: TGCGCCAGCACATTTTCGACTAGCGCAGATACGCAGTATTTT. Its translation is CASTFSTSADTQYF.

The chain recombines TRBV5-8 with TRBJ1-2; D gene ambiguous. Germline V gene data show CDR1 as SGHTS and CDR2 as YDEGEE. The V gene lost 1 base and the J gene lost 6 bases, with 19 bases spanning the gap. The CDR3 has 16 residues. Here the CDR3 reads CASSLYLSGFNDGYTF. CDR3 DNA: TGTGCCAGCAGCTTGTACCTGTCCGGGTTCAATGATGGCTACACCTTC.

This chain links TRBV20-1 with TRBJ1-2; 10 bases are shared with TRBD1. The CDR3 is 11 amino acids. The germline gives CDR1 DFQATT, CDR2 SNEGSKA (reference sequence). CDR3 DNA sequence: TGCCTGGGGACAGGGGAGTATGGCTACACCTTC. Its translation: CLGTGEYGYTF.

This clone was counted once. J is TRBJ2-1 and V is TRBV18, with 9 nucleotides matching TRBD1. V lost 3 bases and J lost 4; bases outside the gene matches: 7. Germline CDR1 reads KGHSH; CDR2 reads LQKENI. This CDR3 contains 16 residues. CDR3 DNA: TGTGCCAGCTCACCTGTCGGACAGGGGTTATACAATGAGCAGTTCTTC. Amino acid sequence: CASSPVGQGLYNEQFF.

V usage is TRBV18 and J usage is TRBJ1-1; D not resolved. The CDR3 consists of 13 residues. V was pared by 3 bases and J by 1 base, with 6 bases between. CDR1 and CDR2 (germline): KGHSH, LQKENI. For the CDR3, the DNA is TGTGCCAGCTCACCCCCCGGGAACACTGAAGCTTTCTTT. This gives the protein CASSPPGNTEAFF.

The chain couples TRBV19 to TRBJ1-1; D gene uncertain. The V gene's germline CDR1 is LNHDA and CDR2 SQIVND (reference sequence). CDR3 size: 13 residues. Trimming removed 2 bases at V and 5 bases at J, with 9 bases between. CDR3 coding DNA: TGTGCCAGTAGTATACAGGCTGGAACTGAAGCTTTCTTT. Its translation: CASSIQAGTEAFF. Complete variable domain (other parts from reference TRBV19 and TRBJ1-1): DGGITQSPKYLFRKEGQNVTLSCEQNLNHDAMYWYRQDPGQGLRLIYYSQIVNDFQKGDIAEGYSVSREKKESFPLTVTSAQKNPTAFYLCASSIQAGTEAFFGQGTRLTVV.

The chain carries TRBV7-3 and TRBJ2-3, with 7 bases fitting TRBD2. This CDR3 is built from 13 residues. J gave up 1 base and V 5 bases, and 0 bases lay outside the gene matches. CDR1 is SGHTA and CDR2 is FQGTGA in the germline V gene. The CDR3 DNA sequence: TGTGCCAGCAGCCGGGAGGGCACAGATACGCAGTATTTT. This gives the protein CASSREGTDTQYF.

This clone showed up just once. The chain joins TRBV5-1 to TRBJ1-2; 12 bases agree with TRBD1. The CDR3 spans 16 residues. Germline lookup yields CDR1 SGHRS and CDR2 YFSETQ. V lost 4 bases and J lost 6; bases outside the gene matches: 10. The CDR3 DNA sequence: TGCGCCAGCAGCCCAGCGCTGGGACAGGGGGCCCATGGCTACACCTTC. It encodes CASSPALGQGAHGYTF.

The chain combines TRBV10-3 with TRBJ2-1; 8 bases align to TRBD2. The CDR3 loop spans 14 amino acids. Per germline, CDR1 ENHRY and CDR2 SYGVKD. With V trimmed by 6 bases and J by 10 bases, 11 bases remained unmatched. CDR3 sequence (DNA): TGTGCCATCAGGCCGGGACTAGGGGGGAAGGAGCAGTTCTTC. Its protein product is CAIRPGLGGKEQFF.

The chain couples TRBV9 to TRBJ1-3; no firm D call. Germline CDR1 SGDLS, CDR2 YYNGEE. The CDR3 runs 11 residues. The V end lost 10 bases, the J end lost 4 bases, and 9 bases lay between the germline ends. CDR3: CASRGGNTIYF. The DNA of the CDR3 is TGTGCCTCCAGAGGAGGAAACACCATATATTTT.

The chain links TRBV15 to TRBJ2-6; 12 bases are a match to TRBD2. The CDR3 is 18 amino acids. The V and J ends lost 3 bases and 1 base, in that order; junction bases with no gene match: 4. Germline CDR1 LNHNV, CDR2 YYDKDF (reference sequence). The CDR3 here is CATSSGLAGPSGANVLTF. The CDR3, as DNA: TGTGCCACCAGCAGCGGACTAGCGGGACCATCTGGGGCCAACGTCCTGACTTTC.

The genes are TRBV5-1 and TRBJ2-1, with a possible D match to TRBD1 (5 bases). CDR1 and CDR2 from the germline V gene are SGHRS and YFSETQ. The length of the CDR3 is 14 residues. V was shortened by 3 bases and J by 3 bases, with 10 bases between the two germline ends. The chain's CDR3 is CASSSRQSYNEQFF. The CDR3 coding sequence is TGCGCCAGCAGCTCCCGACAGAGCTACAATGAGCAGTTCTTC.

This sequence joins TRBV4-1 and TRBJ1-2; TRBD1 agrees at 7 bases. The ends lost 1 base at V and 4 bases at J; junction bases unmatched: 18. The CDR3 runs 19 residues. Germline assignment: CDR1 MGHRA and CDR2 YSYEKL. The DNA of the CDR3 is TGCGCCAGCAGCCAAGTCGAATCCCATTTGGTGACAGGGCCCTATGGCTACACCTTC. This sequence encodes CASSQVESHLVTGPYGYTF.

J is TRBJ1-4 and V is TRBV5-1, with 9 nucleotides matching TRBD1. The CDR3 spans 15 residues. From germline, CDR1 is SGHRS and CDR2 YFSETQ. With 6 bases clipped from V and 7 bases from J, the junction kept 10 bases outside the gene matches. In DNA, the CDR3 is TGCGCCAGCACCACAACAGGGGGCGAAGGTGAAAAACTGTTTTTT. Its protein is CASTTTGGEGEKLFF.

The rearrangement uses TRBV7-9 and TRBJ2-7, with TRBD1 matching 7 bases. CDR3 length equals 15 residues. Unmatched junction bases numbered 6, after V lost 2 bases and J lost 2 bases. Germline CDR1 SEHNR, CDR2 FQNEAQ (reference sequence). The CDR3 DNA is TGTGCCAGCAGCTTATCACCCGGGACAGCCTACGAGCAGTACTTC. Amino acid sequence: CASSLSPGTAYEQYF.

Turning to this clone: The sample contains more than one DNA sequence encoding this CDR3. This rearrangement joins TRBV5-1 to TRBJ1-1, with a weak D call TRBD1 (5 bases). Per germline, CDR1 SGHRS and CDR2 YFSETQ. The CDR3 runs 15 residues. V was trimmed by 0 bases and J by 0 bases, leaving 9 bases between them. CDR3 DNA sequence: TGCGCCAGCAGCTTGGCTGGGGGGATGAACACTGAAGCTTTCTTT. It codes for CASSLAGGMNTEAFF.

This rearrangement joins TRBV27 to TRBJ1-6; D ambiguous. V lost 5 bases to trimming and J lost 7 bases, with 12 bases between them. Looked up from germline, CDR1 is MNHEY and CDR2 is SMNVEV (reference sequence). This CDR3 comprises 14 residues. Here the CDR3 reads CASSPRLYNSPLHF. The CDR3 bases are TGTGCCAGCAGTCCCCGCCTATACAATTCACCCCTCCACTTT.

The V and J genes are TRBV6-1 and TRBJ2-3; 7 positions match TRBD2. This CDR3 comprises 17 residues. CDR1 and CDR2 from the germline V gene are MNHNS and SASEGT. Trimming cost V 1 base and J 2 bases; bases outside gene matches: 9. CDR3 in amino acids: CASSEVNSGTTTDTQYF. The DNA for the CDR3 is TGTGCCAGCAGTGAAGTTAATTCCGGGACTACCACAGATACGCAGTATTTT.